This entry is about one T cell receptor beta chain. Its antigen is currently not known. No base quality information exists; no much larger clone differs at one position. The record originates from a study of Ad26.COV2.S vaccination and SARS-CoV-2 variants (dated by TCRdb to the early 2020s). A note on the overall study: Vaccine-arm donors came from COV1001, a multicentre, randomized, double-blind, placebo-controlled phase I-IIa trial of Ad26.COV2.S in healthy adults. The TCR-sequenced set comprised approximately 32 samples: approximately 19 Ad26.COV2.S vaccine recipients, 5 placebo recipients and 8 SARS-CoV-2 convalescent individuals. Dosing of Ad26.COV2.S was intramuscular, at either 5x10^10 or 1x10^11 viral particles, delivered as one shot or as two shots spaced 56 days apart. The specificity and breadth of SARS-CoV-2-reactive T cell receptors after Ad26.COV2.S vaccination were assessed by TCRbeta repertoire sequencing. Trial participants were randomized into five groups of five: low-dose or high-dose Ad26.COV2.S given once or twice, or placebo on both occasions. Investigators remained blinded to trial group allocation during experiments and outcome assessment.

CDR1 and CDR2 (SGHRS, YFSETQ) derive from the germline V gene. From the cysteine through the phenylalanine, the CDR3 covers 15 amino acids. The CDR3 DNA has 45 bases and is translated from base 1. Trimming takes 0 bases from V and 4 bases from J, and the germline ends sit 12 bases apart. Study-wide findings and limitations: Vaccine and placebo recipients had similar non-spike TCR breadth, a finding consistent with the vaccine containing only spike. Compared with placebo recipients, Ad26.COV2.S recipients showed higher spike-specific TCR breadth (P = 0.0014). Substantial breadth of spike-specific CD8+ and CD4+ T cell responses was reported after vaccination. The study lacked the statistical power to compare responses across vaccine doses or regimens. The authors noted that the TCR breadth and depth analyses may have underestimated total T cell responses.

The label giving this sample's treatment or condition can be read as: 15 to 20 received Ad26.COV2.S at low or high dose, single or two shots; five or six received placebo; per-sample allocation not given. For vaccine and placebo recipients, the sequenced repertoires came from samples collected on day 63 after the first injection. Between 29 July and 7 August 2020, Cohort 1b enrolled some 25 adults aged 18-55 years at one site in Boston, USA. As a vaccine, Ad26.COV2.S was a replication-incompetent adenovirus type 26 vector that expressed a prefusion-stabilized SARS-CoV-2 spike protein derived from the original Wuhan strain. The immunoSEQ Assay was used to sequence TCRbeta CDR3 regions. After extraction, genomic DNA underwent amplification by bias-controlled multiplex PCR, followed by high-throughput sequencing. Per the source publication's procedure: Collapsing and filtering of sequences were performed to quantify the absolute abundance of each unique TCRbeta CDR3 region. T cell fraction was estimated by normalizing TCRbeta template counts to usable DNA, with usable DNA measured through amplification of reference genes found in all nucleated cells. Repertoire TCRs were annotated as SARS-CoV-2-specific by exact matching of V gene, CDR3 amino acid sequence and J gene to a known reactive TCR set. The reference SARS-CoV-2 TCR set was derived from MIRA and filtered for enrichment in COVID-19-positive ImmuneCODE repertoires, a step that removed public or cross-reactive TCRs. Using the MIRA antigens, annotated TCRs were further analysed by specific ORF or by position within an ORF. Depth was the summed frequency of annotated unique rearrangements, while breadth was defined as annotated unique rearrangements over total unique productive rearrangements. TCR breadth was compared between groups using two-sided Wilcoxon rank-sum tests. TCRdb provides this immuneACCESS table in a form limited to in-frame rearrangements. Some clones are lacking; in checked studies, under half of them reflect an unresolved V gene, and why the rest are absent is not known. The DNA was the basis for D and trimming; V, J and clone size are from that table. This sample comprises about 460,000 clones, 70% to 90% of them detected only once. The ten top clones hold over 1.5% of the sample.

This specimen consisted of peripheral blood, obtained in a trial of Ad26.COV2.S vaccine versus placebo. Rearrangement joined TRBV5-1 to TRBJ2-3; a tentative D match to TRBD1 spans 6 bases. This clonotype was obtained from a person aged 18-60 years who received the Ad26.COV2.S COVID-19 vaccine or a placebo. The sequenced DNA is TGCGCCAGCAGCTTGGACAATGGGGGCTCAGATACGCAGTATTTT. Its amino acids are CASSLDNGGSDTQYF.